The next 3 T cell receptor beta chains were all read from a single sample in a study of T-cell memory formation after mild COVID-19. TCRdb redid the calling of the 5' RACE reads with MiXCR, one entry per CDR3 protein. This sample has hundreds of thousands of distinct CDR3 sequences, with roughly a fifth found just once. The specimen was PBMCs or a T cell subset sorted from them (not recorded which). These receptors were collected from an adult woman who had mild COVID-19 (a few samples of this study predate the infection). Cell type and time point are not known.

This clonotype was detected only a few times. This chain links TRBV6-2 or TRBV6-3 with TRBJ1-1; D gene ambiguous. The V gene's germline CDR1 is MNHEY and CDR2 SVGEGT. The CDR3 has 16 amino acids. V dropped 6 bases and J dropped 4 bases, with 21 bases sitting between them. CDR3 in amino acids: CASRRDLSVVSTEAFF. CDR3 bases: TGTGCCAGCAGGCGCGATCTTAGTGTGGTGTCCACTGAAGCTTTCTTT.

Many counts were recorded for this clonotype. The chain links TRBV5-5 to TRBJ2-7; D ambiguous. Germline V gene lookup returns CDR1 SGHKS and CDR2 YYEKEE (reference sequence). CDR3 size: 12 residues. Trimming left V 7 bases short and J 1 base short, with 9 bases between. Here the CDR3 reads CASSGSSYEQYF. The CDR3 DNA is TGTGCCAGCTCCGGGTCGTCCTACGAGCAGTACTTC.

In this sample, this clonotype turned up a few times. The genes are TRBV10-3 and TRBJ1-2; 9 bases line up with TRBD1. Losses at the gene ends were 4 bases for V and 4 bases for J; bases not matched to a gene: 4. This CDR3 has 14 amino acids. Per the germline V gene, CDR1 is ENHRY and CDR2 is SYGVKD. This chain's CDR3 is CAISGPTGGYGYTF. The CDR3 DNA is TGTGCCATCAGTGGGCCGACAGGGGGCTATGGCTACACCTTC.